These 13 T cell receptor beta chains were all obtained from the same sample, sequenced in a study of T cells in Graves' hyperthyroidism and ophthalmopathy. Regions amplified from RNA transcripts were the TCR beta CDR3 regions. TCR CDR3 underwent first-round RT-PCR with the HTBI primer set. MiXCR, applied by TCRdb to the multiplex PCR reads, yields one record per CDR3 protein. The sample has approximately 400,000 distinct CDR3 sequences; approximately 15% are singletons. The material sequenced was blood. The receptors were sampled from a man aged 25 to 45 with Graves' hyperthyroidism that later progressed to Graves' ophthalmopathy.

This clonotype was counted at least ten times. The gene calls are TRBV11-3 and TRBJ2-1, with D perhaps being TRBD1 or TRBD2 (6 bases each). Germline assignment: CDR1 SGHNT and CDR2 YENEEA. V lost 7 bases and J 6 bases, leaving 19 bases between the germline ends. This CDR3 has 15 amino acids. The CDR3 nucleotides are TGTGCCAGCAACGGCCCGGGGGCCACCCTCAATGAGCAGTTCTTC. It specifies CASNGPGATLNEQFF.

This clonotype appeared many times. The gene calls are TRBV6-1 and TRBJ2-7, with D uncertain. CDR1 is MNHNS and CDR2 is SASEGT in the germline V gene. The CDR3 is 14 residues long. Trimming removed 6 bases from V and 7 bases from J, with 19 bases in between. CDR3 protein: CASRPLGSLGEQYF. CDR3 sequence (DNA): TGTGCCAGCAGACCCCTCGGGTCTCTAGGGGAGCAGTACTTC.

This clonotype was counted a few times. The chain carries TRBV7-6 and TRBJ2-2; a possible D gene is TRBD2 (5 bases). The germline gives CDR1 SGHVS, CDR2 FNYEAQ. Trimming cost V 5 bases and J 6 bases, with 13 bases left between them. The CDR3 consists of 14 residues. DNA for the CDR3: TGTGCCAGCAGCCCTAGCATAAGGGCCGGGGAGCTGTTTTTT. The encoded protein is CASSPSIRAGELFF.

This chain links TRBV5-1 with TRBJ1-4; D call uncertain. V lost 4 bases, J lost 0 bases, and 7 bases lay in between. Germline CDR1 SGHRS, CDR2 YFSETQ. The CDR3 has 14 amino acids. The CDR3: CASSPKATNEKLFF. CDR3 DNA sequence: TGCGCCAGCAGCCCAAAGGCAACTAATGAAAAACTGTTTTTT.

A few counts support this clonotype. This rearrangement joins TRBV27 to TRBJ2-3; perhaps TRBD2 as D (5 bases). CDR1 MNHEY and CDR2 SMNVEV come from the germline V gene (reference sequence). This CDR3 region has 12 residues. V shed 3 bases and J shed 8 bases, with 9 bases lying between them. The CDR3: CASSFLGGTQYF. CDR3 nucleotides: TGTGCCAGCAGTTTCCTTGGAGGTACGCAGTATTTT.

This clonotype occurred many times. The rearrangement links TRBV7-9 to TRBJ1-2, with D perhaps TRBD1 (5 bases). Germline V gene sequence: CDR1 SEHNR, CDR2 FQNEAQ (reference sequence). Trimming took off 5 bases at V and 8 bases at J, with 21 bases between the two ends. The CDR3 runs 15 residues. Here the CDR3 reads CASSASGGTHNGYTF. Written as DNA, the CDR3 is TGTGCCAGCAGCGCCTCGGGGGGGACCCATAACGGCTACACCTTC.

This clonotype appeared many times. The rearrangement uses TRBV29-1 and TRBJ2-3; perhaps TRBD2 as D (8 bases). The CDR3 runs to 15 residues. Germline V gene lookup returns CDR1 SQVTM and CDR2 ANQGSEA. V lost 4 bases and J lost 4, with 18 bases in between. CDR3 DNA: TGCAGCGTTGCAGGGGGGACTAGTAGCCCAGATACGCAGTATTTT. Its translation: CSVAGGTSSPDTQYF.

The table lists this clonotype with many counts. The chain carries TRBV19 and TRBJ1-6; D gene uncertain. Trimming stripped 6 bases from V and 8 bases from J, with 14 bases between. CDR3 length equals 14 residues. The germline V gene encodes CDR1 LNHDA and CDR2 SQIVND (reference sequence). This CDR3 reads CASRGSGFHSPLHF. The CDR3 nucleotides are TGTGCCAGTAGAGGGAGCGGGTTCCATTCACCCCTCCACTTT.

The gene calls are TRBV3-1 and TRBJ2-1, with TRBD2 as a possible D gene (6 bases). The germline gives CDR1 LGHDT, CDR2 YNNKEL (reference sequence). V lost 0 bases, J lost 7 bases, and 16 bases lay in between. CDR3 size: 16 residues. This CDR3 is CASSQDWQGGDNEQFF. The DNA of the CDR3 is TGTGCCAGCAGCCAAGATTGGCAGGGAGGTGATAATGAGCAGTTCTTC.

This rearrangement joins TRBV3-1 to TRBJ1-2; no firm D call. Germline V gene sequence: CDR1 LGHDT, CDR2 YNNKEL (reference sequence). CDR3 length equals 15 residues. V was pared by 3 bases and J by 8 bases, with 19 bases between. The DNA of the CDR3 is TGTGCCAGCAGCCACCCCCACACGAGGTTCGGAGGCTACACCTTC. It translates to CASSHPHTRFGGYTF.

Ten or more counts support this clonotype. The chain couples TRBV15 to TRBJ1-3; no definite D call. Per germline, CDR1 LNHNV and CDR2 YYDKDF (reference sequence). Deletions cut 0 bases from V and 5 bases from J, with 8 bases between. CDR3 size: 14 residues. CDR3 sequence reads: CATSRDRTRNTIYF. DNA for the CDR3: TGTGCCACCAGCAGAGATCGGACGAGAAACACCATATATTTT.

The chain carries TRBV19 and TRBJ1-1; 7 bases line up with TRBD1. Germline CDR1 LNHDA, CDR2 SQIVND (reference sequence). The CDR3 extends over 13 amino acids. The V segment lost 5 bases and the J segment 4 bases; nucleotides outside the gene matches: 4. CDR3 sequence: CASSGTVITEAFF. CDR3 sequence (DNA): TGTGCCAGTAGTGGGACAGTCATCACTGAAGCTTTCTTT.

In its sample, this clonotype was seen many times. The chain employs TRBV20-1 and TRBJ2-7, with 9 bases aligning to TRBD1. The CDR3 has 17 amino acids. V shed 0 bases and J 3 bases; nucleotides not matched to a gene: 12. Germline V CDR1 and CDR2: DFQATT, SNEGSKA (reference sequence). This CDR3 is CSARDLWGTGPFYEQYF. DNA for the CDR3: TGCAGTGCTAGAGATCTCTGGGGGACAGGGCCCTTCTACGAGCAGTACTTC.